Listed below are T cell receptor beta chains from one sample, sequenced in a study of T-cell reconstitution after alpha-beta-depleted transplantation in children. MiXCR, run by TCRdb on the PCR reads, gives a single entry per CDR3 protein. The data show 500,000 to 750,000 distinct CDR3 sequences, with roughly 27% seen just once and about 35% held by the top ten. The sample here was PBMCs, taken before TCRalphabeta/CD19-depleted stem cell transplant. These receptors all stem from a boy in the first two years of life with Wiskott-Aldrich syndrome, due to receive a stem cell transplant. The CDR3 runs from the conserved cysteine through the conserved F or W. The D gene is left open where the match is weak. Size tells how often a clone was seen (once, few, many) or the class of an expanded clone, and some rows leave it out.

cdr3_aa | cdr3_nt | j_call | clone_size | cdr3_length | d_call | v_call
CSLLGQGGYGYTF | TGCAGTCTACTAGGGCAGGGAGGCTATGGCTACACCTTC | TRBJ1-2 | . | 13 | . | TRBV20-1
CASSLFRVGEQFF | TGCGCCAGCAGCTTGTTCAGGGTTGGTGAGCAGTTCTTC | TRBJ2-1 | few | 13 | . | TRBV5-1
CASRRTSGSRDTQYF | TGTGCCAGCAGAAGGACTAGCGGGTCGCGAGATACGCAGTATTTT | TRBJ2-3 | few | 15 | TRBD2 | TRBV2
CANTPGRGTDTQYF | TGTGCCAACACTCCAGGGCGGGGCACAGATACGCAGTATTTT | TRBJ2-3 | . | 14 | . | TRBV2
CASRAPGPSTDTQYF | TGCGCCAGCAGGGCGCCGGGACCTAGCACAGATACGCAGTATTTT | TRBJ2-3 | few | 15 | . | TRBV5-1
CASSLSQESHTEAFF | TGCGCCAGCAGCTTGAGTCAGGAATCACACACTGAAGCTTTCTTT | TRBJ1-1 | few | 15 | . | TRBV5-1
CSASTDRNQPQHF | TGCAGTGCTAGCACGGATCGCAATCAGCCCCAGCATTTT | TRBJ1-5 | . | 13 | . | TRBV20-1
CAVEDSSGNTIYF | TGTGCCGTAGAAGACAGCTCTGGAAACACCATATATTTT | TRBJ1-3 | few | 13 | . | TRBV28
CASSSTGGIYEQYF | TGCGCCAGCAGCTCGACAGGGGGCATCTACGAGCAGTACTTC | TRBJ2-7 | few | 14 | TRBD1 | TRBV5-1
CASSYTGAGEQYF | TGTGCCAGCAGTTACACAGGGGCAGGAGAGCAGTACTTC | TRBJ2-7 | . | 13 | TRBD1 | TRBV6-5
CASSELSGRATQYF | TGCGCCAGCAGTGAGCTTAGCGGGAGGGCGACCCAGTACTTC | TRBJ2-5 | few | 14 | TRBD2 | TRBV10-2
CASSPSGGEKTQYF | TGTGCCAGCTCACCGTCGGGAGGGGAAAAGACCCAGTACTTC | TRBJ2-5 | few | 14 | TRBD2 | TRBV18
CASSQTSGRYEQYF | TGTGCCAGCAGCCAGACTAGCGGGAGATACGAGCAGTACTTC | TRBJ2-7 | . | 14 | TRBD2 | TRBV3-1
CASCLRAGASEQYF | TGCGCCAGCTGCCTTCGTGCGGGGGCATCCGAGCAGTACTTC | TRBJ2-7 | few | 14 | . | TRBV5-1
CSAIAGTLAEQYF | TGCAGTGCCATAGCCGGGACACTGGCCGAGCAGTACTTC | TRBJ2-7 | few | 13 | . | TRBV20-1
CASSQGGSVPDTQYF | TGTGCCAGCAGCCAGGGCGGGAGCGTCCCAGATACGCAGTATTTT | TRBJ2-3 | . | 15 | TRBD2 | TRBV12-3/TRBV12-4
CASSNGQVGGYTF | TGTGCCAGCAGCAATGGACAGGTTGGAGGCTACACCTTC | TRBJ1-2 | few | 13 | TRBD1 | TRBV9
CSAETDLENEKLFF | TGCAGTGCGGAAACTGATCTAGAGAATGAAAAACTGTTTTTT | TRBJ1-4 | few | 14 | . | TRBV20-1
CASGLAGYEQFF | TGTGCCAGCGGACTAGCGGGATATGAGCAGTTCTTC | TRBJ2-1 | once | 12 | TRBD2 | TRBV11-2
CASSLLAGGPKGQFF | TGCGCCAGCAGCTTACTAGCGGGAGGGCCGAAAGGGCAGTTCTTC | TRBJ2-1 | . | 15 | TRBD2 | TRBV5-1
CASSRTAYEQYF | TGTGCCAGCAGCCGGACAGCCTACGAGCAGTACTTC | TRBJ2-7 | many | 12 | . | TRBV5-5
CASRNSAGPADTQYF | TGTGCCAGTAGAAACTCTGCCGGACCAGCAGATACGCAGTATTTT | TRBJ2-3 | . | 15 | . | TRBV19
CASSLSLGGVYEQYF | TGTGCCAGCAGTTTATCGTTAGGGGGGGTCTACGAGCAGTACTTC | TRBJ2-7 | . | 15 | . | TRBV27
CASSPPGLFNEQFF | TGTGCCAGCTCACCGCCGGGGTTGTTCAATGAGCAGTTCTTC | TRBJ2-1 | few | 14 | . | TRBV18
CSALRSNYGNTIYF | TGCAGTGCGCTCAGGTCCAACTATGGAAACACCATATATTTT | TRBJ1-3 | . | 14 | . | TRBV20-1
CASSHPVGAGVPNEQFF | TGCGCCAGCAGCCACCCAGTCGGGGCGGGAGTCCCCAATGAGCAGTTCTTC | TRBJ2-1 | many | 17 | TRBD2 | TRBV4-1
CASSHRDFSGNGELFF | TGTGCCAGCAGTCACAGGGACTTCAGCGGGAACGGGGAGCTGTTTTTT | TRBJ2-2 | . | 16 | . | TRBV6-2/TRBV6-3
CASSPRTGESYGYTF | TGTGCCAGCTCACCCCGGACAGGGGAGAGCTATGGCTACACCTTC | TRBJ1-2 | many | 15 | TRBD1 | TRBV18
CASSLVPASGADTQYF | TGTGCCAGCAGCTTAGTACCGGCTAGCGGCGCCGATACGCAGTATTTT | TRBJ2-3 | few | 16 | TRBD2 | TRBV7-9
CASSLELDPVGYEQYF | TGCGCCAGCAGCTTGGAACTAGACCCGGTGGGGTACGAGCAGTACTTC | TRBJ2-7 | few | 16 | . | TRBV5-1
CASSRLGGLGETQYF | TGCGCCAGCAGCCGGTTGGGGGGGCTCGGAGAGACCCAGTACTTC | TRBJ2-5 | . | 15 | . | TRBV5-1
CASSLRRGTGSDEQYF | TGCGCCAGCAGCTTGAGGAGGGGTACTGGATCCGACGAGCAGTACTTC | TRBJ2-7 | . | 16 | . | TRBV5-1
CASNSKRDRGRMGHRETQYF | TGTGCCAGCAACTCTAAAAGGGACCGAGGGAGGATGGGGCATCGTGAGACCCAGTACTTC | TRBJ2-5 | . | 20 | . | TRBV12-3/TRBV12-4
CSARETIYNEQFF | TGCAGTGCTAGAGAGACTATTTACAATGAGCAGTTCTTC | TRBJ2-1 | . | 13 | . | TRBV20-1
CASSQFSGQVSYEQYF | TGTGCCAGCAGCCAGTTCTCGGGACAGGTCTCCTACGAGCAGTACTTC | TRBJ2-7 | . | 16 | TRBD1 | TRBV6-1
CASSEGLVPNNEQFF | TGTGCCAGCAGCGAGGGACTAGTCCCCAACAATGAGCAGTTCTTC | TRBJ2-1 | . | 15 | TRBD2 | TRBV6-4
CASSELFEQYF | TGTGCCAGCAGTGAATTGTTCGAGCAGTACTTC | TRBJ2-7 | few | 11 | . | TRBV25-1
CASSLILAGKRRETQYF | TGTGCCAGCAGTTTGATCCTAGCGGGTAAAAGGAGAGAGACCCAGTACTTC | TRBJ2-5 | few | 17 | TRBD2 | TRBV28
CASSSPGGTQYF | TGTGCCAGCAGCTCCCCTGGTGGGACCCAGTACTTC | TRBJ2-5 | many | 12 | . | TRBV28
CASSLVSGSGQETQYF | TGCGCCAGCAGCTTGGTTTCCGGATCGGGGCAAGAGACCCAGTACTTC | TRBJ2-5 | . | 16 | . | TRBV5-1
CASTAEWGRPNSPLHF | TGTGCCAGCACCGCCGAGTGGGGCAGGCCCAATTCACCCCTCCACTTT | TRBJ1-6 | few | 16 | . | TRBV12-3/TRBV12-4
CASRTGTSGTKEQFF | TGTGCCAGCAGAACCGGGACTAGCGGGACGAAGGAGCAGTTCTTC | TRBJ2-1 | . | 15 | TRBD2 | TRBV28
CASSLLAGGYDTQYF | TGTGCCAGCAGCCTACTAGCGGGAGGTTACGATACGCAGTATTTT | TRBJ2-3 | . | 15 | TRBD2 | TRBV7-9
CASSPRTSRTGELFF | TGTGCCAGCAGCCCTCGGACTAGTCGGACCGGGGAGCTGTTTTTT | TRBJ2-2 | . | 15 | TRBD2 | TRBV9
CASSRNGEQFF | TGTGCCAGTAGTAGAAATGGTGAGCAGTTCTTC | TRBJ2-1 | . | 11 | . | TRBV19
CASRLGLVNRHEQFF | TGTGCCAGCAGGCTGGGTCTAGTTAATCGCCATGAGCAGTTCTTC | TRBJ2-1 | once | 15 | . | TRBV2
CASSYSGTAGETQYF | TGTGCCAGCAGCTATTCCGGGACAGCTGGAGAGACCCAGTACTTC | TRBJ2-5 | few | 15 | TRBD1 | TRBV7-2
CASSLAGIRGGEQYF | TGTGCCAGCAGTTTAGCGGGGATAAGGGGAGGCGAGCAGTACTTC | TRBJ2-7 | . | 15 | . | TRBV12-3/TRBV12-4
CASSWTPLDADTQYF | TGCGCCAGCAGCTGGACACCCCTCGACGCAGATACGCAGTATTTT | TRBJ2-3 | few | 15 | . | TRBV5-1
CSARGARGGNQPQHF | TGCAGTGCTAGAGGGGCCCGAGGAGGCAATCAGCCCCAGCATTTT | TRBJ1-5 | few | 15 | . | TRBV20-1
CAISKDRTTNEKLFF | TGTGCCATCAGTAAAGACAGAACAACTAATGAAAAACTGTTTTTT | TRBJ1-4 | . | 15 | . | TRBV10-3
CASSSPGPITQYF | TGTGCCAGCAGCTCGCCCGGGCCAATTACGCAGTATTTT | TRBJ2-3 | . | 13 | . | TRBV7-9
CASSNVGLRRELFF | TGTGCCAGCAGCAACGTGGGGTTACGGCGGGAACTGTTTTTT | TRBJ1-4 | few | 14 | . | TRBV21-1
CASSPGEGTNEKLFF | TGCGCCAGCAGCCCCGGGGAGGGGACTAATGAAAAACTGTTTTTT | TRBJ1-4 | few | 15 | . | TRBV5-1
CASSLEVTDTQYF | TGCGCCAGCAGCTTGGAGGTGACAGATACGCAGTATTTT | TRBJ2-3 | many | 13 | . | TRBV5-1
CASSLDPKNIQYF | TGCGCCAGCAGCCTGGACCCCAAAAACATTCAGTACTTC | TRBJ2-4 | few | 13 | . | TRBV5-1
CAISESWVTGELFF | TGTGCCATCAGTGAGTCATGGGTCACCGGGGAGCTGTTTTTT | TRBJ2-2 | . | 14 | . | TRBV10-3
CSAPKRPLDEQFF | TGCAGTGCTCCCAAGCGCCCCTTGGATGAGCAGTTCTTC | TRBJ2-1 | . | 13 | . | TRBV20-1
CASSTRAPLGPDTQYF | TGCGCCAGCTCAACTAGAGCTCCCCTTGGGCCAGATACGCAGTATTTT | TRBJ2-3 | few | 16 | . | TRBV5-1
CSAPGPQDQPQHF | TGCAGTGCTCCAGGGCCCCAAGATCAGCCCCAGCATTTT | TRBJ1-5 | . | 13 | . | TRBV20-1